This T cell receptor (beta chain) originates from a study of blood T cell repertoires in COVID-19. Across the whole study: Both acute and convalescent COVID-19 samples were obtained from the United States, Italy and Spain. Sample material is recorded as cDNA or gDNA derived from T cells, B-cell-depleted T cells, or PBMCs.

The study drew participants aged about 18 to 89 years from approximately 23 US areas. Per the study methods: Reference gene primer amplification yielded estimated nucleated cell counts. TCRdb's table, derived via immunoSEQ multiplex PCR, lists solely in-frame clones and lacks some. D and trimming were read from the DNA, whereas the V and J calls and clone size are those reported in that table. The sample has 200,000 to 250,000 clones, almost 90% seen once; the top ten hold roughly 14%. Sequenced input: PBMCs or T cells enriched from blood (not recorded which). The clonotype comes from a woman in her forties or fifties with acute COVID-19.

The CDR3 bases are TGTGCCAGCAGGACCCCAGGGCAGGGGACCTACGAGCAGTACTTC. Translation: CASRTPGQGTYEQYF. The chain uses TRBV28 and TRBJ2-7; tentatively, D is TRBD1 (6 bases). The length of the CDR3 is 15 residues. Trimming pared 6 bases from V and 2 bases from J, leaving 17 bases between. CDR1 is MDHEN and CDR2 is SYDVKM in the germline V gene.